The 9 T cell receptor beta chains reported below all come from one sample, sequenced in a study of cytomegalovirus exposure and HLA in healthy donors. Measured with immunoSEQ multiplex PCR; TCRdb has only the in-frame clones, and not every one. The table records some 210,000 clones, roughly 80% of them present only once. The specimen was PBMCs. These receptors were collected from a woman aged 18-35 years in good health and CMV-seronegative.

The chain has TRBV27 and TRBJ2-7; D tentatively reads TRBD1 or TRBD2 (8 bases each). CDR1 and CDR2 (germline): MNHEY, SMNVEV (reference sequence). This CDR3 has 16 residues. Between the trimmed V and J ends, which lost 5 bases and 3 bases, there was a span of 20 bases. CDR3 protein: CASSTRGLAGGYEQYF. CDR3 coding DNA: TGTGCCAGCAGTACCAGGGGGCTAGCGGGCGGCTACGAGCAGTACTTC.

This chain uses TRBV6-5 with TRBJ1-1; D may be TRBD1 (5 bases). The CDR3 covers 14 residues. Germline loops: CDR1 MNHEY, CDR2 SVGAGI. Trimming stripped 5 bases from V and 4 bases from J, with 14 bases between. This chain's CDR3 is CASSAGSYFTEAFF. CDR3 nucleotide sequence: TGTGCCAGCAGTGCAGGGAGTTACTTCACTGAAGCTTTCTTT.

The chain carries TRBV5-1 and TRBJ1-2; a possible D gene is TRBD1 (6 bases). The CDR3 sequence is 16 residues long. The V gene lost 4 bases and the J gene lost 2 bases, with 18 bases spanning the gap. Germline V CDR1 and CDR2: SGHRS, YFSETQ. The CDR3 DNA is TGCGCCAGCAGCCCAGGGACAACCCTTATGAACTATGGCTACACCTTC. It encodes CASSPGTTLMNYGYTF.

This chain links TRBV11-2 with TRBJ1-4, with a possible D match to TRBD1 (5 bases). The germline V gene has CDR1 SGHAT and CDR2 FQNNGV. The V gene lost 5 bases and the J gene lost 7 bases, with 20 bases spanning the gap. The CDR3 spans 16 residues. In DNA form, the CDR3 reads TGTGCCAGCAGCCCCATCAAGGGGAGAATAGGTGAAAAACTGTTTTTT. Its translation: CASSPIKGRIGEKLFF.

The rearrangement joins TRBV27 to TRBJ1-1; 10 bases line up with TRBD1. Per the germline V gene, CDR1 is MNHEY and CDR2 is SMNVEV (reference sequence). V shed 3 bases, J shed 7 bases, and the junction held 5 bases outside the gene matches. This CDR3 is built from 14 residues. In nucleotides, the CDR3 is TGTGCCAGCAGTTTTAGTCGGACAGGGGGTGAAGCTTTCTTT. It yields the protein CASSFSRTGGEAFF.

The genes are TRBV27 and TRBJ2-7; 7 bases agree with TRBD1. The germline V gene encodes CDR1 MNHEY and CDR2 SMNVEV (reference sequence). The CDR3 spans 16 residues. V lost 3 bases to trimming and J lost 3 bases; unmatched junction nucleotides: 11. The CDR3 reads CASSLVKDRPVYEQYF. CDR3 nucleotides: TGTGCCAGCAGTTTGGTTAAGGACAGGCCAGTCTACGAGCAGTACTTC.

The chain employs TRBV6-1 and TRBJ1-2, with 8 nucleotides matching TRBD1. The CDR3 runs 14 residues. Germline V gene data show CDR1 as MNHNS and CDR2 as SASEGT. V trimming: 6 bases; J trimming: 3 bases; junction bases outside the gene matches: 6. The CDR3 nucleotides read TGTGCCAGCAGGGCAGGGGGCGCGGACTATGGCTACACCTTC. Translated: CASRAGGADYGYTF.

This sequence joins TRBV5-1 and TRBJ1-4; D is perhaps TRBD1 (5 bases). Germline lookup yields CDR1 SGHRS and CDR2 YFSETQ. V was trimmed by 4 bases and J by 2 bases, leaving 12 bases between them. The CDR3 spans 15 residues. CDR3 amino acids: CASSTGGGTNEKLFF. The CDR3 bases are TGCGCCAGCAGCACTGGGGGTGGGACTAATGAAAAACTGTTTTTT.

The genes are TRBV18 and TRBJ2-2, with D possibly called TRBD1 or TRBD2 (6 bases each). V lost 1 base and J 10 bases, leaving 13 bases between the germline ends. The CDR3 consists of 14 residues. Germline CDR1 and CDR2: KGHSH and LQKENI. Here the CDR3 DNA reads TGTGCCAGCTCACCACGCCCGGGGGCCGAGGAGCTGTTTTTT. Protein product: CASSPRPGAEELFF.